Listed below are T cell receptor beta chains from one sample, sequenced in a study of monozygotic twins with inflammatory bowel disease. From its re-call of the 5' RACE reads, TCRdb lists each CDR3 protein once, without DNA. The sample holds 350,000 to 550,000 distinct CDR3 sequences. Sequencing was performed on blood. Receptors were obtained from a human donor with ulcerative colitis or Crohn's disease, or a healthy co-twin of an affected twin (not recorded which). Both conserved end residues are part of each CDR3.

TRBJ2-2 TRBV3-1 CASSRGGSGTGNTGELFF
TRBJ2-6 TRBV29-1 CSVEGGGPGANVLTF
TRBJ2-7 TRBV7-9 CASSLGQGSAEQYF
TRBJ2-1 TRBV7-2 CASSLTRSSYNEQFF
TRBJ1-5 TRBV5-1 CASSSTGGPNQPQHF
TRBJ2-7 TRBV2 CASSAEAGGNEQYF
TRBJ2-5 TRBV20-1 CSAPSGSAVETQYF
TRBJ2-5 TRBV14 CASSQLRGKETQYF
TRBJ2-1 TRBV28 CATRAFEPGLEQFF
TRBJ1-5 TRBV5-8 CASSHAPGRDNQPQHF
TRBJ2-2 TRBV5-6 CASSSDRGGTGELFF
TRBJ1-5 TRBV20-1 CSAYRGDNQPQHF
TRBJ1-3 TRBV5-1 CASSLTTGGTGNTIYF
TRBJ2-5 TRBV9 CASSTGQGARETQYF
TRBJ2-1 TRBV18 CASSSTGGLNEQFF
TRBJ1-1 TRBV18 CASSRTTGLSFEAFF
TRBJ2-3 TRBV7-3 CASSLLPTGGATDTQYF
TRBJ1-4 TRBV5-4 CASSPGGRDEKLFF
TRBJ2-1 TRBV12-3/TRBV12-4 CASSSIGGGGPSYNEQFF
TRBJ2-1 TRBV20-1 CSARVTTSGRDNEQFF
TRBJ2-6 TRBV20-1 CSAFGSAVEGANVLTF
TRBJ2-2 TRBV12-3/TRBV12-4 CASSFGGRVAGELFF
TRBJ2-2 TRBV7-6 CASSPTSSGELFF
TRBJ2-5 TRBV7-2 CASSLEVRVWETQYF
TRBJ2-1 TRBV20-1 CSAQGTGLGKFF
TRBJ2-7 TRBV20-1 CSARDHRDEQYF
TRBJ2-2 TRBV7-9 CASSSGGGPITGELFF
TRBJ2-1 TRBV11-2 CASSLDPRLAAGDEQFF
TRBJ2-3 TRBV20-1 CSASLMAASGGASADTQYF
TRBJ1-5 TRBV6-5 CASSSHIYRAGESNQPQHF
TRBJ1-1 TRBV11-3 CASSLGKGDIAFF
TRBJ2-3 TRBV20-1 CSAPRGPQLTDTQYF
TRBJ2-2 TRBV5-5 CASSLASVNTGELFF
TRBJ1-2 TRBV20-1 CSAPMVPGVIGYTF
TRBJ2-1 TRBV5-4 CASSPNGAAYNEQFF
TRBJ2-1 TRBV6-1 CASSGRTSGTNEQFF
TRBJ1-5 TRBV18 CASSPYGDNQPQHF
TRBJ2-1 TRBV10-3 CAISNRDNEQFF
TRBJ2-7 TRBV4-1 CASSQAGTGYQHEQYF
TRBJ1-3 TRBV7-9 CASSAGTGVYSGNTIYF
TRBJ1-5 TRBV5-6 CASSRTGGSNQPQHF
TRBJ2-3 TRBV11-3 CASSLTPLSTDTQYF
TRBJ2-3 TRBV5-5 CASSWGPGEDTQYF
TRBJ2-3 TRBV5-1 CASSLSRATDTQYF
TRBJ2-2 TRBV7-3 CASSLTAGGNTGELFF
TRBJ2-3 TRBV5-4 CASSLEGTGDTQYF
TRBJ2-7 TRBV10-3 CAISDERTGGYEQYF
TRBJ2-6 TRBV20-1 CSASRGRSSGANVLTF
TRBJ1-2 TRBV7-2 CASSLGLRGDYGYTF
TRBJ2-1 TRBV19 CATSHLAGGPNEQFF
TRBJ1-1 TRBV19 CASTPGDEPPNTEAFF
TRBJ2-1 TRBV20-1 CSALPRRYNEQFF
TRBJ2-1 TRBV20-1 CSARDFGPSSYNEQFF
TRBJ1-5 TRBV12-3/TRBV12-4 CASSPFTGPNQPQHF
TRBJ2-3 TRBV5-1 CASSLAQSTDTQYF
TRBJ1-2 TRBV5-1 CASSLELKDYGYTF
TRBJ2-1 TRBV28 CASSTLAGAGNEQFF
TRBJ2-7 TRBV5-1 CASSLFVQGPSYEQYF